The present T cell receptor beta chain was sequenced within a study of response to subunit inactivated influenza vaccine listed by TCRdb under 2018. The study in broad terms: The study used deep quantitative T cell receptor repertoire profiling to track responses to a trivalent subunit inactivated influenza vaccine.

What the research found in general, with its limitations: According to the authors, only a limited number of new T cells may be recruited by each seasonal influenza vaccination.

The library was generated by RT-PCR. The instrument was an Illumina HiSeq 2500. TCRdb reran the public reads through fastp at Q25 and MiXCR, keeping productive beta chains. Entries are consolidated by CDR3 protein sequence, retaining the most common genes and DNA. The sample has around 470,000 distinct CDR3 sequences on record, 6.5% to 8% of them singletons. The ten largest clones represent 10% to 15% of the sample. V is shortened by 6 bases, J by 3 bases, and the region joining them spans 18 bases. The CDR3 runs 15 amino acids, cysteine and phenylalanine included. The only DNA kept is the CDR3, 45 bases in frame from the first base. The germline V gene sets CDR1 to MNHEY and CDR2 to SVGEGT. This clonotype was observed a handful of times. Its antigen is still unknown. Base qualities are not at hand, and no much larger clone is one base apart.

The V gene is TRBV6-2 or TRBV6-3 and the J gene is TRBJ2-7; the D segment could be TRBD2, given 6 matching bases. The source is a man aged 50 to 69 who received an inactivated influenza vaccine. Donor details come from another sample of the same person, matched by shared clones. The sequences come from PBMCs from blood, collected roughly 24 months after vaccination. The CDR3 protein is CASRPRGGNHYEQYF. The DNA reads TGTGCCAGCAGACCTCGGGGCGGGAACCACTACGAGCAGTACTTC.